This TCR beta chain was documented in a study of response to subunit inactivated influenza vaccine. A few counts support this clonotype. Its antigen remains unknown. Study results and caveats: The authors put forward the suggestion that each seasonal influenza vaccination may bring in only a limited number of new T cells.

Germline loops: CDR1 SQVTM, CDR2 ANQGSEA. There are 14 residues in the CDR3. TCRdb redid the calling of the RT-PCR reads with MiXCR, one entry per CDR3 protein. The table records about 800,000 distinct CDR3 sequences, around 21% of them present only once. The material was PBMCs from blood, obtained roughly 5 days after vaccination. The rearrangement uses TRBV29-1 and TRBJ2-7; TRBD1 agrees at 11 bases. The sequence came from a man in his fifties or sixties who received an inactivated influenza vaccine. The CDR3, as DNA: TGCAGTTGCGGGGGACAGGGGGAGAGTTACGAGCAGTACTTC. Translating gives CSCGGQGESYEQYF.